These 17 T cell receptor beta chains share one sample of origin, sequenced in a study of cytomegalovirus exposure and HLA in healthy donors. Amplification used 60 Vbeta primers and 13 Jbeta primers. Assay used: immunoSEQ multiplex PCR; TCRdb lists only in-frame clones, some missing. Counted here are some 77,000 clones, 80% occurring once; the ten biggest clones make up over 20%. The sample was PBMCs. The receptors here all came from a woman between 45 and 60 years old in good health and CMV-seropositive.

The rearrangement links TRBV7-9 to TRBJ1-1; TRBD1 agrees at 9 bases. Looked up from germline, CDR1 is SEHNR and CDR2 is FQNEAQ (reference sequence). This CDR3 is 15 amino acids long. V shed 7 bases and J 3 bases; nucleotides not matched to a gene: 9. This chain's CDR3 is CASNNPDRGYTEAFF. The DNA of the CDR3 is TGTGCCAGCAACAACCCGGACAGGGGATACACTGAAGCTTTCTTT.

The chain links TRBV4-2 to TRBJ2-3, with TRBD2 matching over 14 bases. V shed 4 bases, J shed 3 bases, and the junction held 6 bases outside the gene matches. CDR1 is LGHNA and CDR2 is YNFKEQ in the germline V gene. CDR3 size: 17 residues. The CDR3 coding sequence is TGTGCCAGCAGCCCCTTGACTAGCGGGGGGGGAACAGATACGCAGTATTTT. Translation gives CASSPLTSGGGTDTQYF.

The genes are TRBV5-6 and TRBJ2-1; D is possibly TRBD1 (5 bases). V lost 4 bases to trimming and J lost 2 bases, with 7 bases between them. Per the germline V gene, CDR1 is SGHDT and CDR2 is YYEEEE. The CDR3 totals 13 residues. CDR3 DNA: TGTGCCAGCAGCCTAGGGGCCTACAATGAGCAGTTCTTC. As protein: CASSLGAYNEQFF. The variable domain in full, completed from reference TRBV5-6 and TRBJ2-1, reads DAGVTQSPTHLIKTRGQQVTLRCSPKSGHDTVSWYQQALGQGPQFIFQYYEEEERQRGNFPDRFSGHQFPNYSSELNVNALLLGDSALYLCASSLGAYNEQFFGPGTRLTVL.

The rearrangement joins TRBV19 to TRBJ1-1; D perhaps matches TRBD1 (6 bases). This CDR3 region has 12 residues. Germline V CDR1 and CDR2: LNHDA, SQIVND (reference sequence). The ends were cut back, 5 bases at V and 7 bases at J, with 11 bases in the middle. The DNA of the CDR3 is TGTGCCAGTAGTTCCTGGACAGATGAAGCTTTCTTT. Amino acids: CASSSWTDEAFF.

The count of this clone is one. The chain couples TRBV5-1 to TRBJ2-6; 7 bases are shared with TRBD1. The CDR3 loop spans 15 amino acids. CDR1 and CDR2 (germline): SGHRS, YFSETQ. Losses at the gene ends were 3 bases for V and 3 bases for J; bases not matched to a gene: 3. CDR3 region: CASSYRDSGANVLTF. The CDR3 nucleotides read TGCGCCAGCAGCTACCGGGACAGTGGGGCCAACGTCCTGACTTTC. Full variable domain (outside the CDR3, taken from reference TRBV5-1 and TRBJ2-6): KAGVTQTPRYLIKTRGQQVTLSCSPISGHRSVSWYQQTPGQGLQFLFEYFSETQRNKGNFPGRFSGRQFSNSRSEMNVSTLELGDSALYLCASSYRDSGANVLTFGAGSRLTVL.

The chain carries TRBV13 and TRBJ2-7; 7 nucleotides agree with TRBD2. The CDR3 has 16 amino acids. CDR1 and CDR2 from the germline V gene are PRHDT and FYEKMQ (reference sequence). The V gene end was trimmed by 0 bases and the J gene end by 7 bases; junction bases not matched to a gene: 12. CDR3 in amino acids: CASSLGGVGRAGEQYV. DNA of the CDR3: TGTGCCAGCAGCTTAGGGGGCGTTGGACGAGCGGGGGAGCAGTACGTC.

The sample holds a few counts of this clone. The V gene is TRBV11-1, the J gene TRBJ1-5, with 9 bases lining up with TRBD1. In germline, CDR1 is SGHAT, CDR2 FQDESV (reference sequence). J was trimmed by 7 bases and V by 5 bases; bases with no gene match: 9. The CDR3 runs 15 residues. DNA of the CDR3: TGTGCCAGCAGCGTTGGGACAGGGTACGGACAGCCCCAGCATTTT. This encodes CASSVGTGYGQPQHF.

This sequence joins TRBV7-8 and TRBJ2-6, with 7 positions matching TRBD2. Germline-derived CDR1 and CDR2 are SGHVS and FQNEAQ. The junction had 10 bases not matched to a gene; V was cut back by 2 bases and J by 0 bases. The CDR3 is 19 amino acids. The CDR3 nucleotides are TGTGCCAGCAGCTTAATGCGCAGCGGGACCATCTCTGGGGCCAACGTCCTGACTTTC. Protein sequence: CASSLMRSGTISGANVLTF.

The rearrangement uses TRBV5-1 and TRBJ2-5; TRBD1 might be the D (5 bases). This CDR3 is built from 14 residues. V was cut by 4 bases and J by 4 bases, with 14 bases left in between. The germline CDR1 and CDR2 sequences are SGHRS and YFSETQ. DNA of the CDR3: TGCGCCAGCAGCGGGCCCAGGGATGGAGAGACCCAGTACTTC. This encodes CASSGPRDGETQYF.

This rearrangement joins TRBV5-1 to TRBJ1-3; perhaps TRBD1 as D (5 bases). CDR1 is SGHRS and CDR2 is YFSETQ in the germline V gene. Trimming stripped 3 bases from V and 1 base from J, with 11 bases between. This CDR3 spans 15 amino acids. The CDR3 region has the DNA TGCGCCAGCAGCTCGACAGCCCTATCTGGAAACACCATATATTTT. It encodes CASSSTALSGNTIYF.

CDR3 protein: CASSPGGQGIHEQYF. The CDR3 DNA is TGTGCCAGCAGCCCGGGAGGACAGGGTATCCACGAGCAGTACTTC. This sequence joins TRBV7-6 and TRBJ2-5; the D gene is possibly TRBD1 (8 bases). The J call may be in error: the DNA end matches TRBJ2-7 better. The CDR3 has 15 residues. Germline-derived CDR1 and CDR2 are SGHVS and FNYEAQ.

The rearrangement uses TRBV11-2 and TRBJ2-5; 7 bases line up with TRBD1. Germline V gives CDR1 SGHAT, CDR2 FQNNGV. The V and J ends lost 4 bases and 2 bases, in that order; junction bases with no gene match: 1. The CDR3 contains 13 residues. CDR3 sequence: CASSWGQQETQYF. The CDR3 nucleotides read TGTGCCAGCAGCTGGGGACAGCAAGAGACCCAGTACTTC.

V is TRBV7-3 and J is TRBJ2-2, with 10 bases lining up with TRBD2. CDR3 length: 16 amino acids. After removal of 1 base from V and 7 bases from J, the junction contained 6 bases not matched to a gene. The germline V gene has CDR1 SGHTA and CDR2 FQGTGA. The CDR3 is CASSLSQRGGYGELFF. Written as DNA, the CDR3 is TGTGCCAGCAGCTTAAGCCAGCGGGGGGGGTACGGGGAGCTGTTTTTT.

Points on this clone: The junction and the germline gene differ at one end; a read error may be behind it. The chain links TRBV30 to TRBJ2-7, with 8 bases lining up with TRBD2. There are 14 residues in the CDR3. The germline V gene encodes CDR1 GTSNPN and CDR2 SVGIG (reference sequence). This chain's CDR3 is CAWDGGEGVYGQYF. The CDR3 DNA reads TGTGCCTGGGACGGGGGGGAGGGTGTCTACGGGCAGTACTTC. Full variable domain (outside the CDR3, taken from reference TRBV30 and TRBJ2-7): SQTIHQWPATLVQPVGSPLSLECTVEGTSNPNLYWYRQAAGRGLQLLFYSVGIGQISSEVPQNLSASRPQDRQFILSSKKLLLSDSGFYLCAWDGGEGVYGQYFGPGTRLTVT.

V gene TRBV4-2 combines with J gene TRBJ2-1; 7 bases are shared with TRBD2. Trimming cost V 2 bases and J 7 bases; bases outside gene matches: 11. The CDR3 is 16 amino acids. Germline V CDR1 and CDR2: LGHNA, YNFKEQ. The CDR3 loop is CASSQIGGRAGNEQFF. For the CDR3, the DNA is TGTGCCAGCAGCCAAATTGGAGGGAGGGCCGGAAATGAGCAGTTCTTC.

The chain carries TRBV2 and TRBJ1-2; D is unclear. V lost 3 bases to trimming and J lost 6 bases, with 14 bases between them. CDR3 length: 14 residues. The germline gives CDR1 SNHLY, CDR2 FYNNEI. CDR3 in DNA: TGTGCCAGCAGTGACTCGGGGAGGGAGAATGGCTACACCTTC. Translating gives CASSDSGRENGYTF.

CDR3 nucleotides: TGTGCCAGCAGCGTAGAGTACGGGATTCAGTACTTC. It encodes CASSVEYGIQYF. The V call is TRBV9, the J call TRBJ2-4; D unclear. The germline V gene has CDR1 SGDLS and CDR2 YYNGEE. Trimming removed 0 bases at V and 10 bases at J, with 8 bases between. The CDR3 covers 12 residues.